This TCR beta chain was sequenced in a study of T-cell memory formation after mild COVID-19. Study-wide points: Pre-infection memory showed some responding clones, and this suggested that cross-reactive memory joined. Clones shrinking between day 15 and 85 showed a balanced CD4/CD8 split, and those that grew later tilted toward CD4+.

This clonotype was observed a handful of times. The antigen is unknown. The CDR3 contains 11 residues. Germline V CDR1 and CDR2: MNHEY, SMNVEV (reference sequence). Trimming left V 8 bases short and J 3 bases short, with 7 bases between. TCRdb recomputed calls from the 5' RACE reads with MiXCR, one row per CDR3 protein. The sample lists 300,000 to 400,000 distinct CDR3 sequences, around a fifth occurring once. The source of this sequence is an adult woman who had mild COVID-19 (a few samples of this study predate the infection). Cell type and time point are not known. Material for sequencing was PBMCs or a T cell subset sorted from them (not recorded which). The chain is built from TRBV27 and TRBJ2-5; D is uncertain. The chain's CDR3 is CASGSEETQYF. The CDR3 nucleotides are TGTGCCAGCGGCTCTGAAGAGACCCAGTACTTC.